Listed below are T cell receptor beta chains from one sample, sequenced in a study of T cell responses to AZD1222 COVID-19 vaccine. Profiling relied on immunoSEQ multiplex PCR, and the TCRdb table lists in-frame clones only, not all of them. The sample records 150,000 to 200,000 clones, roughly 90% being singletons. Here the sequenced sample was peripheral blood, taken 28 days after the second AZD1222 dose. All receptors derive from an adult who received the AZD1222 COVID-19 vaccine. Each CDR3 is given with its conserved first and last residue. Each record gives: CDR3 protein, CDR3 DNA, V gene, clone size, D gene, J gene. The D gene is left open where the match is weak. Not every row has a clone size; where given, it reads once, few, many or a size class.

cdr3_aa: CASSGGRLAGPSTDTQYF; cdr3_nt: TGTGCCAGCAGTGGAGGAAGACTAGCGGGGCCTTCCACAGATACGCAGTATTTT; v_call: TRBV6-1; clone_size: once; d_call: TRBD2; j_call: TRBJ2-3
cdr3_aa: CASSSGTSGSNTGELFF; cdr3_nt: TGTGCCAGCAGTTCCGGGACTAGCGGGTCGAACACCGGGGAGCTGTTTTTT; v_call: TRBV11-2; clone_size: .; d_call: TRBD2; j_call: TRBJ2-2
cdr3_aa: CASSRTGSNQPQHF; cdr3_nt: TGTGCCAGCAGTCGGACAGGGAGCAATCAGCCCCAGCATTTT; v_call: TRBV11-2; clone_size: .; d_call: TRBD1; j_call: TRBJ1-5
cdr3_aa: CASNGAGGLNNEQFF; cdr3_nt: TGTGCCAGTAACGGGGCGGGGGGCCTAAATAATGAGCAGTTCTTC; v_call: TRBV9; clone_size: .; d_call: TRBD2; j_call: TRBJ2-1
cdr3_aa: CATRDRERTQYF; cdr3_nt: TGCGCCACACGGGACAGAGAAAGAACCCAGTACTTC; v_call: TRBV10-2; clone_size: .; d_call: TRBD1; j_call: TRBJ2-5
cdr3_aa: CASSLQGPAKNIQYF; cdr3_nt: TGTGCCAGCAGCCTGCAGGGCCCCGCCAAAAACATTCAGTACTTC; v_call: TRBV7-9; clone_size: .; d_call: .; j_call: TRBJ2-4
cdr3_aa: CASSWQGYTEAFF; cdr3_nt: TGTGCCAGCAGTTGGCAGGGTTACACTGAAGCTTTCTTT; v_call: TRBV7-2; clone_size: .; d_call: .; j_call: TRBJ1-1
cdr3_aa: CASSSRDTKETQYF; cdr3_nt: TGTGCCAGCAGCTCCCGGGACACAAAAGAGACCCAGTACTTC; v_call: TRBV11-3; clone_size: .; d_call: .; j_call: TRBJ2-5
cdr3_aa: CASSYPRVGSPLHF; cdr3_nt: TGTGCCAGCAGTTACCCCAGGGTCGGTTCACCCCTCCACTTT; v_call: TRBV6-6; clone_size: .; d_call: .; j_call: TRBJ1-6
cdr3_aa: CASSVALQGWTEAFF; cdr3_nt: TGTGCCAGCAGCGTAGCTTTACAGGGCTGGACTGAAGCTTTCTTT; v_call: TRBV7-9; clone_size: few; d_call: .; j_call: TRBJ1-1
cdr3_aa: CASSDPGRENEKLFF; cdr3_nt: TGCGCCAGCAGCGACCCGGGACGGGAGAATGAAAAACTGTTTTTT; v_call: TRBV5-1; clone_size: .; d_call: .; j_call: TRBJ1-4
cdr3_aa: CASSPQGGGSPLHF; cdr3_nt: TGTGCCAGCAGCCCCCAGGGGGGAGGTTCACCCCTCCACTTT; v_call: TRBV27; clone_size: once; d_call: TRBD1; j_call: TRBJ1-6
cdr3_aa: CASSRRYSNQPQHF; cdr3_nt: TGTGCCAGCAGTCGTCGATATAGCAATCAGCCCCAGCATTTT; v_call: TRBV6-5; clone_size: .; d_call: .; j_call: TRBJ1-5
cdr3_aa: CASSLANRSPGEKLFF; cdr3_nt: TGCGCCAGCAGCTTGGCCAATCGCTCCCCGGGGGAAAAACTGTTTTTT; v_call: TRBV5-1; clone_size: .; d_call: .; j_call: TRBJ1-4
cdr3_aa: CASSGEVTLEQYF; cdr3_nt: TGTGCCAGCAGTGGGGAAGTGACGCTCGAGCAGTACTTC; v_call: TRBV2; clone_size: .; d_call: .; j_call: TRBJ2-7
cdr3_aa: CASSDGGSGSSLDEQFF; cdr3_nt: TGTGCCAGCAGTGATGGGGGTAGCGGGAGTAGTTTGGATGAGCAGTTCTTC; v_call: TRBV2; clone_size: .; d_call: TRBD2; j_call: TRBJ2-1
cdr3_aa: CATSRARGPASNQPQHF; cdr3_nt: TGTGCCACCAGCAGAGCCCGAGGTCCGGCGAGCAATCAGCCCCAGCATTTT; v_call: TRBV15; clone_size: .; d_call: .; j_call: TRBJ1-5
cdr3_aa: CASSLGQGINEKLFF; cdr3_nt: TGTGCCAGCTCGCTGGGACAGGGTATTAATGAAAAACTGTTTTTT; v_call: TRBV18; clone_size: .; d_call: TRBD1; j_call: TRBJ1-4
cdr3_aa: CASKTSSEQYF; cdr3_nt: TGTGCCAGCAAGACGAGCTCCGAGCAGTACTTC; v_call: TRBV2; clone_size: .; d_call: .; j_call: TRBJ2-7
cdr3_aa: CASSISPSYEQYF; cdr3_nt: TGTGCCAGCAGCATTAGTCCCTCCTACGAGCAGTACTTC; v_call: TRBV9; clone_size: .; d_call: .; j_call: TRBJ2-7
cdr3_aa: CASSLVYPNYGYTF; cdr3_nt: TGTGCCAGCAGTCTAGTATATCCCAACTATGGCTACACCTTC; v_call: TRBV6-5; clone_size: .; d_call: .; j_call: TRBJ1-2
cdr3_aa: CASSPGWNSPLHF; cdr3_nt: TGTGCCAGTAGTCCAGGGTGGAATTCACCCCTCCACTTT; v_call: TRBV19; clone_size: .; d_call: .; j_call: TRBJ1-6
cdr3_aa: CASSRTGRSPLHF; cdr3_nt: TGTGCCAGCAGTAGGACAGGGAGATCACCCCTCCACTTT; v_call: TRBV27; clone_size: .; d_call: TRBD1; j_call: TRBJ1-6
cdr3_aa: CATSRGIDTEAFF; cdr3_nt: TGTGCCACCAGCAGAGGAATAGACACTGAAGCTTTCTTT; v_call: TRBV15; clone_size: .; d_call: .; j_call: TRBJ1-1
cdr3_aa: CASSDQRVGLADTQYF; cdr3_nt: TGTGCCAGCAGCGACCAACGGGTGGGGTTGGCCGATACGCAGTATTTT; v_call: TRBV2; clone_size: .; d_call: .; j_call: TRBJ2-3
cdr3_aa: CASSLAGLTGYYGYTF; cdr3_nt: TGTGCCAGCAGCTTGGCTGGGTTGACAGGGTACTATGGCTACACCTTC; v_call: TRBV5-5; clone_size: .; d_call: TRBD1; j_call: TRBJ1-2
cdr3_aa: CASRRDRGRSPLHF; cdr3_nt: TGTGCCAGCAGGCGGGACAGGGGGAGATCACCCCTCCACTTT; v_call: TRBV2; clone_size: few; d_call: TRBD1; j_call: TRBJ1-6
cdr3_aa: CASSLVVSTEAFF; cdr3_nt: TGTGCCAGCAGTTTAGTGGTAAGCACTGAAGCTTTCTTT; v_call: TRBV12-3/TRBV12-4; clone_size: .; d_call: .; j_call: TRBJ1-1
cdr3_aa: CASSEMLRASGILSYNEQFF; cdr3_nt: TGTGCCAGCAGTGAAATGTTAAGGGCTAGCGGGATTCTCTCCTACAATGAGCAGTTCTTC; v_call: TRBV6-1; clone_size: .; d_call: TRBD2; j_call: TRBJ2-1
cdr3_aa: CASSYSRVHSGNTIYF; cdr3_nt: TGTGCCAGCAGTTACTCCCGGGTACACTCTGGAAACACCATATATTTT; v_call: TRBV6-5; clone_size: .; d_call: .; j_call: TRBJ1-3
cdr3_aa: CASSEQGANTGELFF; cdr3_nt: TGTGCCAGCAGCGAACAGGGGGCGAACACCGGGGAGCTGTTTTTT; v_call: TRBV4-2; clone_size: .; d_call: TRBD1; j_call: TRBJ2-2
cdr3_aa: CASSVTGSTDEQYF; cdr3_nt: TGTGCCAGCAGCGTAACAGGGTCAACCGACGAGCAGTACTTC; v_call: TRBV9; clone_size: .; d_call: .; j_call: TRBJ2-7
cdr3_aa: CASSLSGGSPYEQYF; cdr3_nt: TGTGCCAGCAGCTTGTCCGGCGGATCCCCCTACGAGCAGTACTTC; v_call: TRBV5-6; clone_size: .; d_call: .; j_call: TRBJ2-7
cdr3_aa: CASSQELAGGPLLNEQYF; cdr3_nt: TGTGCCAGCAGCCAAGAGTTAGCGGGGGGCCCACTCCTGAACGAGCAGTACTTC; v_call: TRBV4-2; clone_size: .; d_call: TRBD2; j_call: TRBJ2-7
cdr3_aa: CASTPRSDAGELFF; cdr3_nt: TGTGCTAGCACCCCCCGGTCGGATGCCGGGGAGCTGTTTTTT; v_call: TRBV7-7; clone_size: .; d_call: .; j_call: TRBJ2-2
cdr3_aa: CSVGVLWQATYEQYF; cdr3_nt: TGCAGCGTTGGCGTTCTTTGGCAGGCGACCTACGAGCAGTACTTC; v_call: TRBV29-1; clone_size: .; d_call: .; j_call: TRBJ2-7
cdr3_aa: CATSSSTGLNEQFF; cdr3_nt: TGTGCCACCTCATCCTCGACAGGGTTAAATGAGCAGTTCTTC; v_call: TRBV15; clone_size: .; d_call: TRBD1; j_call: TRBJ2-1
cdr3_aa: CASRARGEKSPLHF; cdr3_nt: TGTGCCAGCAGGGCCAGGGGCGAAAAATCACCCCTCCACTTT; v_call: TRBV3-1/TRBV3-2; clone_size: .; d_call: .; j_call: TRBJ1-6
cdr3_aa: CASSPGSFDYGYTF; cdr3_nt: TGTGCCAGCAGCCCGGGCTCCTTCGACTATGGCTACACCTTC; v_call: TRBV11-2; clone_size: .; d_call: .; j_call: TRBJ1-2
cdr3_aa: CASSHSGMRNSGANVLTF; cdr3_nt: TGTGCCAGCAGCCACAGCGGGATGAGAAACTCTGGGGCCAACGTCCTGACTTTC; v_call: TRBV5-6; clone_size: .; d_call: TRBD2; j_call: TRBJ2-6